These T cell receptor beta chains were read from a single sample in a study of blood T cell repertoires in COVID-19. The data were produced by immunoSEQ multiplex PCR, yet TCRdb's version contains in-frame clones alone and is incomplete. The table includes around 250,000 clones, about 83% detected once. Material: peripheral blood. These receptors originate from a woman aged 35 to 49 who had recovered from COVID-19. Both conserved end residues are part of each CDR3. Fields, in order: V gene, J gene, D gene, CDR3 protein. D genes are given only for firm matches.

>TRBV20-1|TRBJ2-1|TRBD2
CSATDQGLAGGHEQFF
>TRBV28|TRBJ2-7|-
CASSHRGITNEQYF
>TRBV10-3|TRBJ1-6|-
CAITWQYNSPLHF
>TRBV5-1|TRBJ1-4|-
CASSLGGTYHEKLFF
>TRBV6-1|TRBJ1-1|-
CASSEARGTEAFF
>TRBV7-6|TRBJ1-2|-
CASNRRGYTF
>TRBV19|TRBJ2-7|-
CASGDTGIYEQYF
>TRBV3-1/TRBV3-2|TRBJ2-1|TRBD2
CASSQGTSSYNEQFF
>TRBV11-3|TRBJ2-3|-
CASSLGQITDTQYF
>TRBV30|TRBJ2-7|TRBD2
CAAGGQINEQYF
>TRBV6-6|TRBJ1-1|-
CASSPMNTEAFF
>TRBV7-2|TRBJ1-4|-
CASSPRRGGLVEKLFF
>TRBV28|TRBJ2-3|-
CASSLLLGQGSPTDTQYF
>TRBV14|TRBJ2-7|TRBD1
CASSQGMGQGPYEQYF
>TRBV28|TRBJ1-6|-
CASGNYRKSEGSPLHF
>TRBV7-9|TRBJ2-1|-
CASSIPGHPDEQFF
>TRBV18|TRBJ2-6|-
CASSPLAAESSGANVLTF
>TRBV2|TRBJ2-1|TRBD1
CASSARQGGYNEQFF
>TRBV4-1|TRBJ2-7|TRBD1
CASSQERDRGYEQYF
>TRBV15|TRBJ1-1|-
CATSRDIRRNTEAFF
>TRBV4-1|TRBJ1-4|-
CASSQAEFNEKLFF
>TRBV19|TRBJ1-1|-
CATFGNRGTEAFF
>TRBV12-3/TRBV12-4|TRBJ1-6|TRBD1
CASSSGQGRPLHF
>TRBV18|TRBJ2-7|TRBD2
CASSPAAGVSYEQYF
>TRBV2|TRBJ1-6|TRBD1
CASMRDRHRGSPLHF
>TRBV3-1/TRBV3-2|TRBJ1-1|-
CASSPRQDVANTEAFF
>TRBV6-5|TRBJ2-7|-
CASRAGVEQYF
>TRBV6-5|TRBJ1-2|TRBD1
CASRGQGFPYGYTF
>TRBV7-8|TRBJ1-3|-
CASSSDSFGNTIYF
>TRBV7-9|TRBJ1-5|-
CASSSTVNQPQHF
>TRBV21-1|TRBJ1-6|-
CASTPGNSPLHF
>TRBV28|TRBJ1-1|-
CASSLVPPGSEAFF
>TRBV6-5|TRBJ1-1|TRBD1
CASKQGRNTEAFF
>TRBV4-1|TRBJ1-6|-
CASSPEDSSYNSPLHF
>TRBV6-5|TRBJ2-3|-
CASKAVSSTDTQYF
>TRBV4-2|TRBJ2-2|-
CASSQVAGATGELFF
>TRBV4-1|TRBJ1-4|TRBD1
CASSQAGTGYEKLFF
>TRBV6-6|TRBJ2-3|-
CASNRGIFTDTQYF